Listed here are 4 T cell receptor beta chains from one sample, sequenced in a study of blood T cell repertoires in COVID-19. The repertoire was sequenced with immunoSEQ multiplex PCR; TCRdb's copy has only in-frame clones and lacks some. The table shows 300,000 to 400,000 clones, with roughly 87% occurring only once. Sequenced: peripheral blood. Receptors originate from a man aged 30-40 years with COVID-19, enrolled during active disease.

Written as DNA, the CDR3 is TGTGCCAGCAGTAGAACAGGGAACACTGAAGCTTTCTTT. The encoded protein is CASSRTGNTEAFF. V and J are TRBV6-6 and TRBJ1-1; tentative D call: TRBD1 (5 bases). Germline V gene lookup returns CDR1 MNHNY and CDR2 SVGAGI (reference sequence). V lost 5 bases to trimming and J lost 1 base, with 8 bases between them. This CDR3 has 13 amino acids.

This clone has just a few counts. The chain has TRBV2 and TRBJ2-1, with 7 bases fitting TRBD1. This CDR3 region has 13 residues. Trimming at V came to 6 bases and at J to 6 bases, leaving 5 bases not matched to a gene. The germline gives CDR1 SNHLY, CDR2 FYNNEI. The CDR3: CASSPTGPNEQFF. The CDR3 bases are TGTGCCAGCAGCCCGACAGGGCCCAATGAGCAGTTCTTC.

The table lists this clone with a count of one. The chain carries TRBV6-4 and TRBJ2-5, with TRBD1 matching over 7 bases. The CDR3 spans 15 residues. Per germline, CDR1 MRHNA and CDR2 SNTAGT. J lost 4 bases, V lost 5 bases, and 10 bases had no gene match. CDR3 DNA: TGTGCCAGCAGTCCCTGGGGACAGATTGGAGAGACCCAGTACTTC. It codes for CASSPWGQIGETQYF.

The count of this clone is one. J is TRBJ2-6 and V is TRBV18; 9 positions match TRBD1. The CDR3 has 18 amino acids. V trimming: 10 bases; J trimming: 0 bases; junction bases outside the gene matches: 13. Germline values: CDR1 KGHSH, CDR2 LQKENI. CDR3 nucleotides: TGTGCCACCACTCGGGGACAGGGCTCGATCTCTGGGGCCAACGTCCTGACTTTC. Translating it yields CATTRGQGSISGANVLTF.